The clone carrying this T cell receptor (beta chain) came up a few times. Its antigen remains unknown. V was pared by 6 bases and J by 4 bases, with 16 bases between. The CDR3 sequence is 15 residues long. Germline assignment: CDR1 MNHEY and CDR2 SVGEGT. The assay that was used to sequence DNA from cultured CD4+ T cells was the Oncomine TCR Beta short-read assay. TCRdb processed the PCR reads anew with MiXCR; each CDR3 protein has one entry. This table holds around 6,400 distinct CDR3 sequences, nearly 50% found once. This record belongs to a study of vaccination and CD4 T cells after COVID-19. The treatment was: roughly 11-day PBMC culture with coronavirus spike peptide pools or control peptides (ViraFEST assay). Investigators obtained the unexposed donor's CD4+ T cells before the COVID-19 pandemic (2011-2018).

V and J are TRBV6-2 or TRBV6-3 and TRBJ2-1, with D uncertain. The receptor's source is a human donor in good health. The sequenced sample was CD4+ T cells from blood, cultured in vitro. In DNA form, the CDR3 reads TGTGCCAGCAGGGGTGGACGTCAGTCTTACAATGAGCAGTTCTTC. Translating gives CASRGGRQSYNEQFF.